Included here is one TCR beta chain sequence, with context. It lacks a known antigen. No base quality values were provided; no much bigger clone lies one nucleotide off. The data belong to a study of blood T cell repertoires in COVID-19 (dated by TCRdb to 2018 to 2020). Broadly, across the study: Samples covering the acute and convalescent phases of COVID-19 were provided by collaborators in the United States, Italy and Spain. The material from the prospective study consisted of cDNA or gDNA derived from T cells, B-cell-depleted T cells, or PBMCs. Subjects who had been exposed to COVID-19, were actively infected with it, or had recovered from it provided the deeply sampled blood TCRbeta repertoires that made up the dataset. A freely available public database, intended as a resource for researchers studying the immune response to SARS-CoV-2, is where the repertoires were released. Samples came from the ongoing ImmuneRACE study (first 160 participants) plus 1,254 subjects from 6 global collaborators. Sample metadata almost always included a de-identified subject ID, COVID-19 status, age in years and sex. Where available, HLA class I and class II types were obtained from metadata supplied by the sample provider rather than from assay-based typing.

Trimming takes 3 bases off V and 5 bases off J; junction bases not matched to a gene: 9. The germline V gene yields SGHVS for CDR1 and FQNEAQ for CDR2. Including cysteine and phenylalanine, the CDR3 has 16 amino acids. The DNA shown is the 48-base CDR3, in frame from base 1. Study-wide conclusions, independent of this receptor: The quantity of clinical and demographic metadata differed by source and by participant and was supplied without curation.

The immunoSEQ Assay, a bias-controlled multiplex PCR, was used to amplify TCRbeta CDR3 regions from genomic DNA. The source study handled its data this way. The number of nucleated cells in each sample was estimated from the amplification of reference gene primers within the assay. To quantify the absolute abundance of each unique TCRbeta CDR3 rearrangement, sequence reads were collapsed and filtered. For each sample, productive Simpson clonality was calculated as the square root of Simpson's diversity index across productive rearrangements. TCRdb provides this immuneACCESS table in a form limited to in-frame rearrangements. Some clones are lacking; in checked studies, under half of them reflect an unresolved V gene, and why the rest are absent is not known. That table supplies the V and J calls and clone size; D and trimming were determined from the DNA. The sample table records some 250,000 clones; approximately 85% of these occur just once. The ten largest clones represent approximately 2% of the sample.

In the prospective study, participants were 18 to 89 years old, resided in 24 geographic areas of the United States, and were enrolled through a virtual design. In the prospective study, participants were assigned to cohorts based on the clinical history participants reported in a screening survey and a study questionnaire. Recovered participants in ImmuneRACE Cohort 3 were defined as having two consecutive negative NP/OP PCR tests, clearance from a healthcare professional, or resolution of symptoms. Mobile phlebotomists in the prospective study collected whole blood, serum and a nasopharyngeal or oropharyngeal swab from every participant. Prospective study participants could optionally give additional blood draws and questionnaires over an approximately 2-month period. Before DNA extraction, blood samples from the prospective study were shipped at room temperature or frozen.

The rearranged segments are TRBV7-8 and TRBJ2-2; 7 junctional bases match TRBD2. Sequencing was performed on PBMCs or T cells enriched from blood (not recorded which). This clonotype originated in a woman aged 45-59 years who had recovered from COVID-19. In nucleotide form, the sequence is TGTGCCAGCAGCTTGGTGCTGGCGGGAGTAACCGGGGAGCTGTTTTTT. It is translated as CASSLVLAGVTGELFF.